The T cell receptor (beta chain) under discussion was sequenced for a study of cytomegalovirus exposure and HLA in healthy donors. Points on this clone: Its target is not known.

Overall study findings and caveats: Segments of the TCR beta V type were, in most cases, productive about 90% or about 30% of the time in an earlier analysis.

The PCR had 60 Vbeta and 13 Jbeta primers. The table came from immunoSEQ multiplex PCR; TCRdb's copy has only in-frame clones and leaves some out. Of 150,000 to 200,000 clones listed, roughly four fifths are singletons. This TCR was recovered from a woman between 50 and 59 years old in good health and CMV-seropositive. Material: PBMCs.

The chain's CDR3 is CASNKNGQRDTIYF. CDR3 nucleotide sequence: TGTGCCAGTAATAAAAACGGCCAACGGGACACCATATATTTT. V usage is TRBV19 and J usage is TRBJ1-3; D gene unclear. The length of the CDR3 is 14 residues. V lost 7 bases and J 8 bases, leaving 18 bases between the germline ends. Per germline, CDR1 LNHDA and CDR2 SQIVND (reference sequence).